Below, 2 T cell receptor beta chains from the same sample are listed, as sequenced in a study of T-cell reconstitution after alpha-beta-depleted transplantation in children. TCRbeta library construction was performed incorporating unique molecular identifiers. TCRdb ran MiXCR on the PCR reads and lists one entry per CDR3 protein. The sample yields tens of thousands of distinct CDR3 sequences, roughly 50% seen once. The source material was peripheral blood, sampled before TCRalphabeta/CD19-depleted stem cell transplant. Receptors originate from a boy younger than two with SCID, due to receive a stem cell transplant.

This sequence joins TRBV2 and TRBJ1-5; TRBD1 matches 7 bases. The trim removed 2 bases at V and 6 bases at J, leaving 7 bases unmatched. CDR3 size: 15 residues. CDR1 SNHLY and CDR2 FYNNEI come from the germline V gene. CDR3 in DNA: TGTGCCAGCAGTGAACGTGGAGGGGGCATTCAGCCCCAGCATTTT. Translation gives CASSERGGGIQPQHF.

This clonotype appeared a few times. The rearrangement links TRBV12-3 or TRBV12-4 to TRBJ2-7, with D uncertain. V was trimmed by 1 base and J by 3 bases, leaving 10 bases between them. CDR3 length equals 14 residues. The CDR3 DNA sequence: TGTGCCAGCAGTTTAGTCCTGGGGTACTACGAGCAGTACTTC. This translates into CASSLVLGYYEQYF.